What follows is one TCR beta chain and its context. Antigen unknown. The trim removed 5 bases at V and 12 bases at J, leaving 4 bases unmatched. The CDR3 sequence is 12 residues long. Germline V gene data show CDR1 as SGHVS and CDR2 as FNYEAQ. The table came from immunoSEQ multiplex PCR; TCRdb's copy has only in-frame clones and leaves some out. The data show roughly 41,000 clones, 85% to 95% seen once. At study entry, adolescents had tuberculin skin tests and IGRA screening. This entry comes from a study of T cells in tuberculosis. As for the study in general: T cells were selected with CD1B tetramers loaded with glucose monomycolate. General study results and limits: A GMM-specific repertoire classifier reached roughly 86% accuracy, AUROC approximately 0.93.

Sample: PBMCs. The chain couples TRBV7-6 to TRBJ1-6; the match to TRBD1 covers 7 bases. The source of this sequence is a donor aged 10-30 years with latent tuberculosis or without tuberculosis infection. Some clones in this sample may be carry-over from other donors' samples. In nucleotides, the CDR3 is TGTGCCAGCAGCGAGCAGGGGGGACCCCTCCACTTT. Residues: CASSEQGGPLHF.